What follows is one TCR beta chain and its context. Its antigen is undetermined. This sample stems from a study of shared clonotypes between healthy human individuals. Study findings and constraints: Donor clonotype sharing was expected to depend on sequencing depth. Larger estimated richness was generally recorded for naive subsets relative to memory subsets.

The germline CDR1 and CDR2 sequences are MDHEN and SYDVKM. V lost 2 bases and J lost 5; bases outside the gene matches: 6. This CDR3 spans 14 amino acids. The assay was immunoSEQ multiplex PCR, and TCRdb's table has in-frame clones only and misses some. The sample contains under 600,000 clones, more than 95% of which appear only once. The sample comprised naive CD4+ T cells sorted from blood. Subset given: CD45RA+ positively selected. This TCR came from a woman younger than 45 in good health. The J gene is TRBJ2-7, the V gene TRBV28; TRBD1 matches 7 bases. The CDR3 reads CASSLDRAGNEQYF. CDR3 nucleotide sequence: TGTGCCAGCAGTTTAGACAGGGCAGGGAACGAGCAGTACTTC.